The 23 T cell receptor beta chains presented below share a single source sample, sequenced in a study of beta chain features in type 1 diabetes. The isolated RNA, all of it, was reverse transcribed, so expressed TCRB transcripts were what got sequenced. TCRdb's table, derived via immunoSEQ multiplex PCR, lists solely in-frame clones and lacks some. The data contain about 150,000 clones, more than 9.5% of them seen just once; the ten biggest clones take up roughly 1.9%. The sample taken for sequencing was central memory CD4+ T cells from blood. All receptors derive from a man aged 18 to 29 in good health.

In this sample, this clone turned up a few times. The V gene is TRBV15, the J gene TRBJ2-7, with a weak D call TRBD1 (6 bases). V was clipped by 2 bases and J by 2 bases, with 7 bases between them. Per the germline V gene, CDR1 is LNHNV and CDR2 is YYDKDF (reference sequence). The CDR3 is 13 amino acids. The DNA for the CDR3 is TGTGCCACCAGCAGAACAGGGACCTACGAGCAGTACTTC. Translating gives CATSRTGTYEQYF.

This clone was seen a handful of times. Germline and junction disagree at one end, which may indicate a read error. Here the CDR3 DNA reads TGCAGCGGGGTGGGACAGGGAGTTAGTCTTGTCTTC. Translated: CSGVGQGVSLVF. V gene TRBV29-1 combines with J gene TRBJ2-1, with 9 bases matching TRBD1. Germline values: CDR1 SQVTM, CDR2 ANQGSEA. The CDR3 spans 12 residues.

CDR3 protein: CASSPRGAGDTQYF. Here the CDR3 DNA reads TGCGCCAGCAGCCCGCGGGGGGCGGGAGATACGCAGTATTTT. This chain links TRBV5-1 with TRBJ2-3; 8 nucleotides match TRBD2. CDR3 length: 14 amino acids. Germline CDR1 is SGHRS and CDR2 is YFSETQ. V lost 4 bases to trimming and J lost 5 bases; unmatched junction nucleotides: 6. Full variable domain (remainder filled in from reference TRBV5-1 and TRBJ2-3): KAGVTQTPRYLIKTRGQQVTLSCSPISGHRSVSWYQQTPGQGLQFLFEYFSETQRNKGNFPGRFSGRQFSNSRSEMNVSTLELGDSALYLCASSPRGAGDTQYFGPGTRLTVL.

This clone appeared a few times. The V and J genes are TRBV28 and TRBJ2-5; 7 nucleotides match TRBD2. Losses at the gene ends were 6 bases for V and 3 bases for J; bases not matched to a gene: 10. Germline CDR1 reads MDHEN; CDR2 reads SYDVKM. The CDR3 length is 15 residues. CDR3 protein: CASRMAGVYEETQYF. CDR3 nucleotide sequence: TGTGCCAGCAGAATGGCGGGAGTATACGAAGAGACCCAGTACTTC.

The chain is built from TRBV11-2 and TRBJ2-1; D possibly corresponds to TRBD2 (6 bases). This CDR3 has 14 amino acids. Germline CDR1 SGHAT, CDR2 FQNNGV. Trimming took 5 bases from V and 10 from J, leaving 18 bases between them. CDR3 protein: CASSLRPSEGEQFF. The CDR3 DNA reads TGTGCCAGCAGCCTTCGGCCTAGCGAAGGAGAGCAGTTCTTC.

This clone occurred a few times. The chain is built from TRBV5-1 and TRBJ2-1; D unresolved. The germline CDR1 and CDR2 sequences are SGHRS and YFSETQ. The CDR3 is 15 amino acids. V was trimmed by 4 bases and J by 4 bases, leaving 15 bases between them. This CDR3 reads CASSTGPQSYNEQFF. The CDR3, as DNA: TGCGCCAGCAGCACCGGACCGCAAAGTTACAATGAGCAGTTCTTC.

The J gene is TRBJ2-1, the V gene TRBV7-3; D unresolved. This CDR3 is 14 amino acids long. V was cut by 2 bases and J by 9 bases, with 14 bases left in between. Germline values: CDR1 SGHTA, CDR2 FQGTGA. The CDR3 here is CASSLGLETAEQFF. Here the CDR3 DNA reads TGTGCCAGCAGCTTAGGGTTAGAAACAGCTGAGCAGTTCTTC.

This clone has a handful of counts. The chain combines TRBV30 with TRBJ2-1; 9 positions agree with TRBD2. The CDR3 is 15 amino acids. Trimming removed 0 bases from V and 9 bases from J; junction bases left unmatched: 9. Looked up from germline, CDR1 is GTSNPN and CDR2 is SVGIG (reference sequence). The CDR3 region has the DNA TGTGCCTGGAGTGTATCAAGCGGGGGGCCGGGTGAGCAGTTCTTC. This sequence encodes CAWSVSSGGPGEQFF.

The table lists this clone with many counts. The DNA for the CDR3 is TGCAGCGTTGCGGGCTCTGCTCAAGAGACCCAGTACTTC. It encodes CSVAGSAQETQYF. The chain links TRBV29-1 to TRBJ2-5; D is unclear. Germline values: CDR1 SQVTM, CDR2 ANQGSEA. This CDR3 has 13 amino acids. Trimming stripped 4 bases from V and 2 bases from J, with 11 bases between.

This chain links TRBV5-1 with TRBJ2-7; 9 bases map to TRBD2. The germline V gene encodes CDR1 SGHRS and CDR2 YFSETQ. This CDR3 has 14 amino acids. The V segment lost 3 bases and the J segment 4 bases; nucleotides outside the gene matches: 5. This chain's CDR3 is CASSSITSGYEQYF. CDR3 DNA sequence: TGCGCCAGCAGCTCCATAACTAGCGGGTACGAGCAGTACTTC.

The J gene is TRBJ2-7, the V gene TRBV5-1, with D perhaps matching TRBD1 (6 bases). V lost 2 bases to trimming and J lost 3 bases, with 15 bases between them. The germline CDR1 and CDR2 sequences are SGHRS and YFSETQ. The CDR3 spans 15 residues. CDR3 in amino acids: CASSFSDSLYYEQYF. The CDR3 DNA sequence: TGCGCCAGCAGCTTCTCGGACAGCCTTTACTACGAGCAGTACTTC.

CDR3 sequence reads: CASSIMKNTGELFF. CDR3 bases: TGTGCCAGTAGTATTATGAAGAACACCGGGGAGCTGTTTTTT. The chain combines TRBV19 with TRBJ2-2; no firm D call. Trimming shortened V by 3 bases and J by 1 base, and 6 bases separated the two germline ends. CDR1 and CDR2 from the germline V gene are LNHDA and SQIVND (reference sequence). CDR3 length equals 14 residues.

The V call is TRBV9, the J call TRBJ2-3; D not resolved. The CDR3 loop spans 15 amino acids. Trimming pared 4 bases from V and 2 bases from J, leaving 14 bases between. Germline lookup yields CDR1 SGDLS and CDR2 YYNGEE. The CDR3 reads CASSSRVGSTDTQYF. The CDR3 DNA is TGTGCCAGCAGCTCCCGCGTGGGCTCCACAGATACGCAGTATTTT.

The chain uses TRBV7-2 and TRBJ2-2; D is unclear. Germline CDR1 is SGHTA and CDR2 is FQGNSA. The CDR3 is made up of 11 amino acids. The V and J ends lost 3 bases and 11 bases respectively, with 7 bases between them. The CDR3 DNA reads TGTGCCAGCAGCTTCCGGGCCGAGCTGTTTTTT. This codes for CASSFRAELFF.

The V gene is TRBV27, the J gene TRBJ2-5, with TRBD2 matching over 10 bases. V dropped 8 bases and J dropped 0; count of bases not matched to a gene: 9. Germline V gene lookup returns CDR1 MNHEY and CDR2 SMNVEV (reference sequence). This CDR3 has 16 residues. The CDR3 nucleotides read TGTGCCAGCCATGGATTGGGACTAGCGAACCAAGAGACCCAGTACTTC. Its translation: CASHGLGLANQETQYF.

V gene TRBV28 combines with J gene TRBJ2-7; D tentatively fits TRBD1 or TRBD2 (5 bases each). The CDR3 is 16 residues long. Germline CDR1 and CDR2: MDHEN and SYDVKM. V dropped 2 bases and J dropped 2 bases, with 16 bases sitting between them. The CDR3 sequence: CASSLTSRGRPYEQYF. CDR3 bases: TGTGCCAGCAGTTTAACGTCGAGGGGTAGACCCTACGAGCAGTACTTC.

This clone was picked up a small number of times. The rearrangement links TRBV5-4 to TRBJ2-6; D call uncertain. With 0 bases removed from V and 0 bases from J, the gap between germline ends came to 7 bases. Germline CDR1 is SGHNT and CDR2 is YYREEE (reference sequence). This CDR3 comprises 16 residues. In DNA form, the CDR3 reads TGTGCCAGCAGCTTGGCAACAACCTCTGGGGCCAACGTCCTGACTTTC. This translates into CASSLATTSGANVLTF.

The chain recombines TRBV6-1 with TRBJ2-6, with D unclear. Trimming removed 5 bases from V and 2 bases from J, with 10 bases in between. This CDR3 contains 15 residues. Germline CDR1 and CDR2: MNHNS and SASEGT. CDR3 residues: CASSSRGTGANVLTF. For the CDR3, the DNA is TGTGCCAGCAGTTCTCGAGGAACTGGGGCCAACGTCCTGACTTTC.

In its sample, this clone was seen a few times. The chain combines TRBV18 with TRBJ2-7; 14 positions match TRBD2. Germline V CDR1 and CDR2: KGHSH, LQKENI. The CDR3 length is 15 residues. Trimming cost V 6 bases and J 5 bases; bases outside gene matches: 6. CDR3 residues: CASSPGLAGVNEQYF. CDR3 nucleotides: TGTGCCAGCTCGCCGGGACTAGCGGGAGTTAACGAGCAGTACTTC.

This chain uses TRBV5-6 with TRBJ1-5; D might be TRBD1 (6 bases). The CDR3 has 16 amino acids. Trimming pared 0 bases from V and 4 bases from J, leaving 14 bases between. The germline gives CDR1 SGHDT, CDR2 YYEEEE. The CDR3 spells CASSLASFRGNQPQHF. CDR3 DNA sequence: TGTGCCAGCAGCTTGGCCAGTTTCAGGGGAAATCAGCCCCAGCATTTT.

The chain employs TRBV11-2 and TRBJ2-1, with 8 positions matching TRBD2. The CDR3 has 13 residues. The germline CDR1 and CDR2 sequences are SGHAT and FQNNGV. V lost 7 bases and J lost 9; bases outside the gene matches: 8. CDR3 coding DNA: TGTGCCAGCACCGGGACTAGTCATGCTGAGCAGTTCTTC. It yields the protein CASTGTSHAEQFF.

The rearrangement uses TRBV4-2 and TRBJ2-3; tentative D call: TRBD1 (5 bases). Deletions cut 0 bases from V and 4 bases from J, with 14 bases between. CDR3 length equals 16 residues. The germline gives CDR1 LGHNA, CDR2 YNFKEQ. The CDR3 DNA reads TGTGCCAGCAGCCAAGAGGGGCGCGGTACTCCAGATACGCAGTATTTT. This translates into CASSQEGRGTPDTQYF.

The chain has TRBV7-3 and TRBJ2-3, with TRBD2 matching 11 bases. The CDR3 length is 15 residues. V was clipped by 5 bases and J by 3 bases; unmatched bases: 4. Germline V gene lookup returns CDR1 SGHTA and CDR2 FQGTGA. This chain's CDR3 is CASSARLAGTDTQYF. Written as DNA, the CDR3 is TGTGCCAGCAGCGCCCGACTAGCGGGAACAGATACGCAGTATTTT.